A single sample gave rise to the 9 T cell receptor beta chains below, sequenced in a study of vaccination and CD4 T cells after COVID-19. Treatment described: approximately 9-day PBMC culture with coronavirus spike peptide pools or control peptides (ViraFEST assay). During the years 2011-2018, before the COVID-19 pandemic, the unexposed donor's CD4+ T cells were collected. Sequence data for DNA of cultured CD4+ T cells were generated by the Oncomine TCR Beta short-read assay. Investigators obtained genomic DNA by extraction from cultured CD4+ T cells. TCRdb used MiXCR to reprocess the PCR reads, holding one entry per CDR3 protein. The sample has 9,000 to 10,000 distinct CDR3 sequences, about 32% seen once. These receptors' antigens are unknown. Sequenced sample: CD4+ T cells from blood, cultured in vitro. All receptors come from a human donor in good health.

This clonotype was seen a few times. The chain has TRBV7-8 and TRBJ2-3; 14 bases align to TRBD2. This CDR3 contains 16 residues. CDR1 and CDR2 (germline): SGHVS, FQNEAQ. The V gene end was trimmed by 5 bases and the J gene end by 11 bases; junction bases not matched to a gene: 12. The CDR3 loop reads CASSPGTSGSAFKQYF. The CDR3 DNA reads TGTGCCAGCAGCCCCGGGACTAGCGGGAGTGCTTTTAAGCAGTATTTT.

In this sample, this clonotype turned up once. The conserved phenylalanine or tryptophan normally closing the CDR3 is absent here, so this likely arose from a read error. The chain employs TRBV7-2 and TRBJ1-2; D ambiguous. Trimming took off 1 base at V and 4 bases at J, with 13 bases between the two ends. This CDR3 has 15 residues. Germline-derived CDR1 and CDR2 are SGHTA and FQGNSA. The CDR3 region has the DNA TGTGCCAGCAGCTTAGAAGACACATTGGGCTATGGCTACACCCTC. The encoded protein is CASSLEDTLGYGYTL.

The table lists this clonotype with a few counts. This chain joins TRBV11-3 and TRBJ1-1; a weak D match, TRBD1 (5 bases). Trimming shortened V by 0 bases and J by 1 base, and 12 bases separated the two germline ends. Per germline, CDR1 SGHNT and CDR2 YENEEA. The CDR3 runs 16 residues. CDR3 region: CASSLDSQDSNTEAFF. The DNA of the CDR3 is TGTGCCAGCAGCTTAGACTCACAGGACTCGAACACTGAAGCTTTCTTT. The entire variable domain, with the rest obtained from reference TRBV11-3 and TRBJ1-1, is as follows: EAGVVQSPRYKIIEKKQPVAFWCNPISGHNTLYWYLQNLGQGPELLIRYENEEAVDDSQLPKDRFSAERLKGVDSTLKIQPAELGDSAVYLCASSLDSQDSNTEAFFGQGTRLTVV.

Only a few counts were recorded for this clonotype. CDR3 residues: CASSPIIGGKGAFF. The CDR3 bases are TGTGCCAGCAGCCCGATCATTGGGGGAAAGGGAGCTTTCTTT. V gene TRBV11-2 combines with J gene TRBJ1-1; tentatively, D is TRBD1 (5 bases). Germline lookup yields CDR1 SGHAT and CDR2 FQNNGV. The CDR3 loop spans 14 amino acids. Between the trimmed V and J ends, which lost 5 bases and 10 bases, there was a span of 20 bases.

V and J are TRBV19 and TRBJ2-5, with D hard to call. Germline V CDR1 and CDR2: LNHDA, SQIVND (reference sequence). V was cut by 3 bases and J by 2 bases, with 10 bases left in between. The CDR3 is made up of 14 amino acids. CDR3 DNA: TGTGCCAGTAGTATTCTCGGATTTCAAGAGACCCAGTACTTC. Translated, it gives CASSILGFQETQYF. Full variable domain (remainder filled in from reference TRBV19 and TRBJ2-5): DGGITQSPKYLFRKEGQNVTLSCEQNLNHDAMYWYRQDPGQGLRLIYYSQIVNDFQKGDIAEGYSVSREKKESFPLTVTSAQKNPTAFYLCASSILGFQETQYFGPGTRLLVL.

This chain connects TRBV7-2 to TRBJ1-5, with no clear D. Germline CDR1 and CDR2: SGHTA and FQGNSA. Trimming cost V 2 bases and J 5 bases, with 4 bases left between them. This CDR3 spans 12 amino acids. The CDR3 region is CASSLFDQPQHF. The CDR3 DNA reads TGTGCCAGCAGCTTATTTGATCAGCCCCAGCATTTT.

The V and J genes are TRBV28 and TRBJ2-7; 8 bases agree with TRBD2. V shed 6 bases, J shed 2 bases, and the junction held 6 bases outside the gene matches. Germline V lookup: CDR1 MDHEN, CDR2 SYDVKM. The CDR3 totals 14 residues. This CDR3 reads CASRTGGATYEQYF. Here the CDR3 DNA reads TGTGCCAGCAGAACGGGAGGGGCGACCTACGAGCAGTACTTC.

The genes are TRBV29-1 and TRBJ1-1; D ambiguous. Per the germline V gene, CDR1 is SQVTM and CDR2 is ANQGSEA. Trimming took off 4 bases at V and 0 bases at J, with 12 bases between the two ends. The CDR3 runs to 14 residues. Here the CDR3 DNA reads TGCAGCGTTGTCCGGGGTGGGGTGAACACTGAAGCTTTCTTT. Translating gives CSVVRGGVNTEAFF.

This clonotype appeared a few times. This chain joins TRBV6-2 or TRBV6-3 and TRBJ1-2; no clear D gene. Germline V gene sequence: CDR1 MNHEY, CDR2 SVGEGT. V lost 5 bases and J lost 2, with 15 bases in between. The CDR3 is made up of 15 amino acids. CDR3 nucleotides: TGTGCCAGCAGTGGTTTCCAGCTTGGAAACTATGGCTACACCTTC. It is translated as CASSGFQLGNYGYTF.